This record concerns one T cell receptor (beta chain) sequence. Its antigen is currently unknown. This CDR3 spans 14 amino acids. The germline V gene encodes CDR1 SGHAT and CDR2 FQNNGV. V was clipped by 0 bases and J by 7 bases, with 13 bases between them. This entry is derived from a study of OX40 agonist ivuxolimab in advanced cancers. Study-wide points: Relative to CD4+, CD8+ T cells held more expanded clones on average.

TCRdb's table, derived via immunoSEQ multiplex PCR, lists solely in-frame clones and lacks some. The sample consists of around 74,000 clones, 92% of them appearing once. This rearrangement joins TRBV11-2 to TRBJ2-7; perhaps D is TRBD1 or TRBD2 (5 bases each). The sample consisted of CD4+ or CD8+ T cells sorted from blood, taken in a trial of the OX40 agonist ivuxolimab. The receptor comes from an adult with an advanced solid tumor such as melanoma, head and neck, liver or kidney cancer. CDR3 DNA sequence: TGTGCCAGCAGCTTAGAGGGGGACGTTTGGGAGCAGTACTTC. Its protein is CASSLEGDVWEQYF.